The clone carrying this T cell receptor (beta chain) was seen at least ten times. Its antigen is not known. This sample is part of a study of T cell repertoires in cytomegalovirus infection. Whole-study context: Public TCR beta signature analysis indicated the presence of both CMV infection and matching HLA type. General observations from the study: Across the ex vivo response, the dominant clonotypes were HLA-C-restricted CMV-specific TCR beta clonotypes. Pooled public TCR beta family frequency picked out CMV carriers with the relevant HLA.

TCRdb re-analysed the reads in MiXCR, keeping a single row per CDR3 protein. The sample records 68,000 or so distinct CDR3 sequences, approximately 22% being singletons. The V end lost 4 bases, the J end lost 0 bases, and 13 bases lay between the germline ends. Germline V gives CDR1 SGHTA, CDR2 FQGNSA. This CDR3 region has 16 residues. The genes are TRBV7-2 and TRBJ2-1; D might be TRBD1 (6 bases). Source material: PBMCs, sequenced either directly or after in vitro stimulation (not recorded which). The TCR comes from a human donor in good health (CMV status not recorded). Some clones in this sample may be carry-over from other donors' samples. The CDR3 loop is CASSSPRGSSYNEQFF. The CDR3, as DNA: TGTGCCAGCAGCTCACCCAGGGGAAGCTCCTACAATGAGCAGTTCTTC.